The TCR beta chain under discussion was sequenced for a study of liver allograft versus peripheral blood T cells. For the study at large: Graft-liver T cell receptor repertoires were compared against recipient peripheral blood repertoires. Broader study findings: Repertoires found inside liver allografts reportedly differed from T cell receptor repertoires in peripheral blood.

TCRdb itself ran the reads through MiXCR, one entry per CDR3 protein. The table lists some 14,000 distinct CDR3 sequences, 18% of them singletons. Germline loops: CDR1 ENHRY, CDR2 SYGVKD. This CDR3 is 15 amino acids long. V lost 7 bases to trimming and J lost 2 bases; unmatched junction nucleotides: 6. Sample share makes this clonotype medium-sized (0.01 to 0.1%). What it recognizes is unknown. This clonotype was sampled from a human patient who had a liver transplant. Among the T cells, some may be from the graft donor. V gene TRBV10-3 combines with J gene TRBJ1-5; 9 bases match TRBD1. The CDR3 nucleotides read TGTGCCATCAAGGGGACAGGGTACGGCAATCAGCCCCAGCATTTT. This translates into CAIKGTGYGNQPQHF.